This T cell receptor (beta chain) was captured in a study of cytomegalovirus exposure and HLA in healthy donors. Study information: The study's early data release held some 85 million unique TCRs from HLA-typed donors. Falling in the Caucasian-associated ancestry cluster were about four fifths of 398 genotyped donors. Findings and caveats of the study: Highly shared sequence variants in one cluster were likely a sequencing artifact. Prediction of most subjects' HLA-A and HLA-B alleles by TCR beta sequences was reportedly accurate.

The PCR ran on 60 Vbeta and 13 Jbeta primers. Clones were sequenced by immunoSEQ multiplex PCR, and TCRdb holds only the in-frame ones, with some missing. The table shows approximately 160,000 clones, with 77% occurring only once. Germline V gene sequence: CDR1 KGHSH, CDR2 LQKENI. V was shortened by 2 bases and J by 0 bases, with 8 bases between the two germline ends. The CDR3 is 15 amino acids. Regarding this clone: Its antigen remains unknown.

Sequenced input: PBMCs. This clonotype was sampled from a woman aged 40 to 50 in good health and CMV-seropositive. The chain recombines TRBV18 with TRBJ1-3; D is uncertain. In DNA form, the CDR3 reads TGTGCCAGCTCACCAACACAGCTCTCTGGAAACACCATATATTTT. Amino acids: CASSPTQLSGNTIYF.